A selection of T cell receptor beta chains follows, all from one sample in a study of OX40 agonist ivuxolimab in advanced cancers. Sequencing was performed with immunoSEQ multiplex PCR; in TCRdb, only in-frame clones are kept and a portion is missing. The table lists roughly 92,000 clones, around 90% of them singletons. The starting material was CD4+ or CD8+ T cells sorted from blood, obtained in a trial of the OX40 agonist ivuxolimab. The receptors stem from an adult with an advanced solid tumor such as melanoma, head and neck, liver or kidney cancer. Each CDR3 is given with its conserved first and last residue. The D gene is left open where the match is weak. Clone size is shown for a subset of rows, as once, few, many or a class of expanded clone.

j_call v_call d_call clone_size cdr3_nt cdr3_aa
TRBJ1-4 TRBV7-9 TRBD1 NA TGTGCCAGCAGCGTGGGACAGGGACCCGAAAAACTGTTTTTT CASSVGQGPEKLFF
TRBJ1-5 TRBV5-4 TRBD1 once TGTGCCAGCAGCTTGCGACAGGGGAAGAGCAATCAGCCCCAGCATTTT CASSLRQGKSNQPQHF
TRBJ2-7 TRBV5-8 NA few TGTGCCAGCAGCAGGGACCCGACCTACGAGCAGTACTTC CASSRDPTYEQYF
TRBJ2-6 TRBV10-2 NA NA TGCGCCAGCAGTGAATTAGGCAGGACCTCTGGGGCCAACGTCCTGACTTTC CASSELGRTSGANVLTF
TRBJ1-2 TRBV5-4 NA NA TGTGCCAGCAGCTTGCAAGTTGGGAACTATGGCTACACCTTC CASSLQVGNYGYTF
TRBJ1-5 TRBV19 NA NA TGTGCCAGTAGTATTGGGCTAAGCAATCAGCCCCAGCATTTT CASSIGLSNQPQHF
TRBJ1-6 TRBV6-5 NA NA TGTGCCAGCAGTTACGGCGTGGGGATATATAATTCACCCCTCCACTTT CASSYGVGIYNSPLHF
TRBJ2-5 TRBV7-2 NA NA TGTGCCAGCAGCTTACTAGCTCAAGAGACCCAGTACTTC CASSLLAQETQYF
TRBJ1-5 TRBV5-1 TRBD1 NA TGCGCCAGCAGTCCAGGAGGACAGGGAGGGTCCCAGCATTTT CASSPGGQGGSQHF
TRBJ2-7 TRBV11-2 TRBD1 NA TGTGCCAGCAGCCCGGGACAGGGGGTCTACGAGCAGTACTTC CASSPGQGVYEQYF
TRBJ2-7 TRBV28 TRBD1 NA TGTGCCAGCAGTCCCCCGGGACAGGGGGGGTACGAGCAGTACTTC CASSPPGQGGYEQYF
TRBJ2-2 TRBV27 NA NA TGTGCCAGCAGTTTATTGGCCGGGGAGCTGTTTTTT CASSLLAGELFF
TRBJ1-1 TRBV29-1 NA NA TGCAGCGTTTCAGAGGGCAACACTGAAGCTTTCTTT CSVSEGNTEAFF
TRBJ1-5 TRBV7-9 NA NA TGTGCCAGCAGCTTCGGAGGGGATAGCAATCAGCCCCAGCATTTT CASSFGGDSNQPQHF
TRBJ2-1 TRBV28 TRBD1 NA TGTGCCAGCAGTGTGACGACAGGGAGCTCCTACAATGAGCAGTTCTTC CASSVTTGSSYNEQFF
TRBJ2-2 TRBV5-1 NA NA TGCGCCAGCAGCCCGGACAGAGGGGAGCTGTTTTTT CASSPDRGELFF
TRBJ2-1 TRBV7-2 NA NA TGTGCCAGCAGCTTAGAACTCGTCAGCCATGAGCAGTTCTTC CASSLELVSHEQFF
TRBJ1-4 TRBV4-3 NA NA TGCGCCAGCAGCCAAGAGTTGGGGGATACTGAAAAACTGTTTTTT CASSQELGDTEKLFF
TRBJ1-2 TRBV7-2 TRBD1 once TGTGCCAGCAGCTTCGGGACAGGGATAGGCTACACCTTC CASSFGTGIGYTF
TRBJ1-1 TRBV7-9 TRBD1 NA TGTGCCAGCAGCACCCAGGGACAGGGGAACACTGAAGCTTTCTTT CASSTQGQGNTEAFF
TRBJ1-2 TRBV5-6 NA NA TGTGCCAGCAGCCCCCTTCCCGGACGGAACTATGGCTACACCTTC CASSPLPGRNYGYTF
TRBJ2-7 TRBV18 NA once TGTGCCAGCTCACCACCGACCTCCTACGAGCAGTACTTC CASSPPTSYEQYF
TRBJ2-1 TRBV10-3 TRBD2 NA TGTGCCATCAGCCAAGCGGGAGAGTCCTACAATGAGCAGTTCTTC CAISQAGESYNEQFF
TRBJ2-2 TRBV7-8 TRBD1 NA TGTGCCAGCAGCACCGACAGGGGGAGAACCGGGGAGCTGTTTTTT CASSTDRGRTGELFF
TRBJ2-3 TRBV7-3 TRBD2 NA TGTGCCAGCAGCTTACAGGGCAGGGGACTAGCGGGGAACACAGATACGCAGTATTTT CASSLQGRGLAGNTDTQYF
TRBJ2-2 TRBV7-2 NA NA TGTGCCAGCAGCCTCGTATACACCGGCGGGGAGCTGTTTTTT CASSLVYTGGELFF
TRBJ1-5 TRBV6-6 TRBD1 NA TGTGCCAGCAGCCGTCCCGGGACAGGTTCCAATCAGCCCCAGCATTTT CASSRPGTGSNQPQHF
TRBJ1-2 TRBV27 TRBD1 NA TGTGCCAGCACGCGTGAGATGGGGACAGGGGGCGTGGATGGCTACACCTTC CASTREMGTGGVDGYTF
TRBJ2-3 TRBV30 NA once TGTGCCTGGAGGGGAACTAGCACAGATACGCAGTATTTT CAWRGTSTDTQYF
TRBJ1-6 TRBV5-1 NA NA TGCGCCAGCAGCCCCGGAGGGTCCTACGGAGATTCACCCCTCCACTTT CASSPGGSYGDSPLHF
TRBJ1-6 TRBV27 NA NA TGTGCCAGCAGAGGACAGTACGCTAATTCACCCCTCCACTTT CASRGQYANSPLHF
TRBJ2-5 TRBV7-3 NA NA TGTGCCCGGCTCTGTTCGGCAGAGACCCAGTACTTC CARLCSAETQYF
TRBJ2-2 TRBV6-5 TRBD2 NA TGTGCCAGCAACCGGGAGGGGTCCAGCGGGGAGCTGTTTTTT CASNREGSSGELFF
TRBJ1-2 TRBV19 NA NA TGTGCCAGTAGAAGTATGGCAGTGGACTATGGCTACACCTTC CASRSMAVDYGYTF
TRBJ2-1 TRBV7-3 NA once TGTGCCAGCAGCTTAAATCCCAACGGGGGATATGAGCAGTTCTTC CASSLNPNGGYEQFF
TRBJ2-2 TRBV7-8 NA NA TGTGCCAGCAGCCCGCCGGGAGCGGTCACCGGGGAGCTGTTTTTT CASSPPGAVTGELFF
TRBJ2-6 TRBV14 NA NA TGTGCCAGCAGCCAAAATTCGCGGGGTAGAACCGCCGGGGCCAACGTCCTGACTTTC CASSQNSRGRTAGANVLTF
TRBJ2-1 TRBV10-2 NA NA TGCGCCAGCACTAGGGGCTCCTACAATGAGCAGTTCTTC CASTRGSYNEQFF
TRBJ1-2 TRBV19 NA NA TGTGCCAGTACCGGGACTACGGCAGTTAATGGCTACACCTTC CASTGTTAVNGYTF
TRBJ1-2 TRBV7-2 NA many TGTGCCAGCAGCTTACAGGGAATCTATGGCTACACCTTC CASSLQGIYGYTF
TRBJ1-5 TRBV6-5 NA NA TGTGCCAGCAGGGGTACGGGGTTTAATCAGCCCCAGCATTTT CASRGTGFNQPQHF
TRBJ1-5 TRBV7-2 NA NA TGTGCCAGCAGCTTCAGTGGAGATAATCAGCCCCAGCATTTT CASSFSGDNQPQHF